The 13 T cell receptor beta chains presented below share a single source sample, sequenced in a study of identifying expanded T cells in peripheral blood (dated by TCRdb to between 2019 and 2020). Library creation used the immunoSEQ multiplex PCR assay. Sourced from immuneACCESS, this table was stored by TCRdb with only in-frame sequences that have V and J called. A share of the clones is absent; for the studies checked, an unresolved V gene accounts for under half, and the remainder has no known explanation. The sample table holds roughly 120,000 clones, of which 88% were seen once. Roughly 7.6% of the sample is held by the ten biggest clonotypes. What was sequenced was blood. The receptors originated from a person between 18 and 69 years old in good health.

This chain joins TRBV1 and TRBJ1-5; the D call of TRBD1 is as the table states it, not checked on the DNA. TRBV1 is shown as a pseudogene. The CDR3 totals 18 residues. CDR3 nucleotide sequence: TGCACCAGCAGCCACCCGACAGGCCCTCTCCCCCCAATCAAGCCCCAGCATTTT. Encoded protein: CTSSHPTGPLPPIKPQHF.

The chain couples TRBV7-2 to TRBJ2-5; D remains unclear. CDR1 is SGHTA and CDR2 is FQGNSA in the germline V gene. Deletions cut 4 bases from V and 5 bases from J, with 11 bases between. The CDR3 loop spans 13 amino acids. The CDR3 sequence is CASSSLTGETQYF. CDR3 bases: TGTGCCAGCAGCTCTCTGACCGGGGAGACCCAGTACTTC.

The J gene is TRBJ2-2, the V gene TRBV5-6; 11 bases are shared with TRBD2. J lost 4 bases, V lost 0 bases, and 5 bases had no gene match. Germline CDR1 reads SGHDT; CDR2 reads YYEEEE. The CDR3 sequence is 17 residues long. CDR3 DNA sequence: TGTGCCAGCAGCTTGGCCCCTAGCGGGGGGTTCACCGGGGAGCTGTTTTTT. Protein product: CASSLAPSGGFTGELFF.

The chain links TRBV6-5 to TRBJ2-5; D is perhaps TRBD2 (5 bases). The germline gives CDR1 MNHEY, CDR2 SVGAGI. V was clipped by 6 bases and J by 5 bases, with 13 bases between them. CDR3 length: 13 amino acids. CDR3 residues: CASRGSGWETQYF. The CDR3 DNA sequence: TGTGCCAGCAGAGGATCGGGGTGGGAGACCCAGTACTTC.

As for this clone: Relative to the germline gene, one junction end is altered; a read error may explain this. The chain has TRBV11-2 and TRBJ2-3, with 11 positions matching TRBD2. The CDR3 loop spans 16 amino acids. Germline CDR1 is SGHAT and CDR2 is FQNNGV. In DNA, the CDR3 is TGTGCCGGCAGCTTTCGACTAGCGGGGAGCACAGATACGCAGTATTTT. Translated, it gives CAGSFRLAGSTDTQYF.

V and J are TRBV29-1 and TRBJ2-4, with TRBD1 as a possible D gene (7 bases). V was shortened by 1 base and J by 3 bases, with 13 bases between the two germline ends. From germline, CDR1 is SQVTM and CDR2 ANQGSEA. The CDR3 length is 15 residues. CDR3 in amino acids: CSVEGQGGDKNIQYF. CDR3 nucleotide sequence: TGCAGCGTTGAAGGACAGGGAGGTGACAAAAACATTCAGTACTTC.

The genes are TRBV19 and TRBJ2-7, with 9 bases lining up with TRBD1. V gave up 6 bases and J gave up 4 bases; unmatched junction bases: 4. This CDR3 is built from 13 residues. Germline V gene sequence: CDR1 LNHDA, CDR2 SQIVND (reference sequence). The CDR3 DNA reads TGTGCCAGTAGGGACAGGGGCCGTTACGAGCAGTACTTC. It is translated as CASRDRGRYEQYF.

The rearrangement uses TRBV5-1 and TRBJ1-1; 7 nucleotides align to TRBD1. This CDR3 has 12 amino acids. J lost 8 bases, V lost 1 base, and 2 bases had no gene match. CDR1 and CDR2 (germline): SGHRS, YFSETQ. CDR3 nucleotide sequence: TGCGCCAGCAGCTTGAACAGGGGAGAAGCTTTCTTT. Encoded protein: CASSLNRGEAFF. The full variable domain, with the rest looked up from reference TRBV5-1 and TRBJ1-1, is KAGVTQTPRYLIKTRGQQVTLSCSPISGHRSVSWYQQTPGQGLQFLFEYFSETQRNKGNFPGRFSGRQFSNSRSEMNVSTLELGDSALYLCASSLNRGEAFFGQGTRLTVV.

As for this clone: A read error may produce the germline difference seen at one junction end. The gene calls are TRBV7-2 and TRBJ2-7; 7 positions agree with TRBD1. The CDR3 covers 13 residues. Per the germline V gene, CDR1 is SGHTA and CDR2 is FQGNSA. The CDR3 region has the DNA TGTGCCAGCAGCTCAACCGAGGCGACAGGGTACGACTTC. Translated, it gives CASSSTEATGYDF.

The chain carries TRBV6-5 and TRBJ1-2; maybe TRBD1 (5 bases). The CDR3 length is 12 residues. V was trimmed by 4 bases and J by 10 bases, leaving 13 bases between them. CDR1 and CDR2 (germline): MNHEY, SVGAGI. The CDR3 coding sequence is TGTGCCAGCAGTTCCGGACACCCTCCCTACACCTTC. Its protein product is CASSSGHPPYTF.

This chain uses TRBV12-5 with TRBJ2-2; D is unresolved. V was trimmed by 0 bases and J by 5 bases, leaving 13 bases between them. There are 16 residues in the CDR3. In germline, CDR1 is LGHNT, CDR2 FRNRAP. The CDR3 coding sequence is TGTGCTAGTGGTTTGGTACTCGGGCAGGAGACCGGGGAGCTGTTTTTT. This translates into CASGLVLGQETGELFF.

The chain recombines TRBV19 with TRBJ2-4, with D maybe TRBD2 (5 bases). The CDR3 runs to 16 residues. Germline V gene lookup returns CDR1 LNHDA and CDR2 SQIVND (reference sequence). V lost 3 bases, J lost 1 base, and 13 bases lay in between. The CDR3 spells CASSIGSWRAKNIQYF. For the CDR3, the DNA is TGTGCCAGTAGTATTGGGTCTTGGAGGGCCAAAAACATTCAGTACTTC.

This clone was observed a single time. The chain uses TRBV28 and TRBJ2-3; D is possibly TRBD1 (6 bases). The germline V gene has CDR1 MDHEN and CDR2 SYDVKM. The CDR3 runs 15 residues. The V end lost 1 base, the J end lost 4 bases, and 12 bases lay between the germline ends. CDR3 coding DNA: TGTGCCAGCAGTTTATTCACAGGGAGCCCAGATACGCAGTATTTT. Protein: CASSLFTGSPDTQYF. Full variable domain (rest looked up from reference TRBV28 and TRBJ2-3): DVKVTQSSRYLVKRTGEKVFLECVQDMDHENMFWYRQDPGLGLRLIYFSYDVKMKEKGDIPEGYSVSREKKERFSLILESASTNQTSMYLCASSLFTGSPDTQYFGPGTRLTVL.